Below, one TCR beta chain is given with its context. The antigen is unknown. These data originate in a study of graft-versus-host responses after intestinal transplantation. Germline CDR1 SGHTA, CDR2 FQGNSA. Trimming pared 1 base from V and 4 bases from J, leaving 8 bases between. The CDR3 is made up of 13 amino acids. Sequencing was performed with immunoSEQ multiplex PCR; in TCRdb, only in-frame clones are kept and a portion is missing. This sample has more than 80,000 clones, with around 90% found just once. The chain recombines TRBV7-2 with TRBJ2-7; D is possibly TRBD1 (5 bases). The sample consisted of unstimulated CD4+ T cells sorted from spleen or lymph node cells, taken before transplant. This TCR came from a human donor who was the organ donor for an intestinal transplant. CDR3 nucleotide sequence: TGTGCCAGCAGCTTAGACACAGGATACGAGCAGTACTTC. This translates into CASSLDTGYEQYF.